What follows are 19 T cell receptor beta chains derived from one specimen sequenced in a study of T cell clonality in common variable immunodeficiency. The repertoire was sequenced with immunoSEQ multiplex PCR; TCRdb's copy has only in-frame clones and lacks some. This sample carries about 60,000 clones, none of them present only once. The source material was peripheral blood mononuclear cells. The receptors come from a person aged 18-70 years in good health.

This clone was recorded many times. CDR3 sequence: CASSFSGRGYNEQFF. CDR3 DNA (partial): TGTGCCAGCAGCTTTAGCGGAAGGGGTTACAATGAG. V and J are TRBV5-6 and TRBJ2-1; perhaps TRBD2 as D (6 bases). The CDR3 end falls 3 residues outside the read, so it is completed with the germline J gene. The germline V gene encodes CDR1 SGHDT and CDR2 YYEEEE. V dropped 2 bases and J dropped 4 bases, with 13 bases sitting between them. CDR3 length: 15 amino acids.

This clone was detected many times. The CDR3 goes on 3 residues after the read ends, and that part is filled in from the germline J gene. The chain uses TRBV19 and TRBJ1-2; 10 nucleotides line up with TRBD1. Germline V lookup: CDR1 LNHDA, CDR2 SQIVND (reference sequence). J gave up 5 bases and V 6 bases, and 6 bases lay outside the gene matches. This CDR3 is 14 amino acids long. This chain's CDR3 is CASRPGTGAYGYTF. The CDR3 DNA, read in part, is TGTGCCAGTAGGCCTGGGACAGGGGCATATGGC.

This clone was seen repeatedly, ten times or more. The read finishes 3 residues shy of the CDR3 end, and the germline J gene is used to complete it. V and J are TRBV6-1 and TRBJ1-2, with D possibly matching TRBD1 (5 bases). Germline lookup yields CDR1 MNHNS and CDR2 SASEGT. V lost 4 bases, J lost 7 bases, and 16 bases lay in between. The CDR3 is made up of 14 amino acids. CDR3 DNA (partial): TGTGCCAGCAGTGTCGAGGGGCCAGGCGGTGGC. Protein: CASSVEGPGGG. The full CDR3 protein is CASSVEGPGGGYTF.

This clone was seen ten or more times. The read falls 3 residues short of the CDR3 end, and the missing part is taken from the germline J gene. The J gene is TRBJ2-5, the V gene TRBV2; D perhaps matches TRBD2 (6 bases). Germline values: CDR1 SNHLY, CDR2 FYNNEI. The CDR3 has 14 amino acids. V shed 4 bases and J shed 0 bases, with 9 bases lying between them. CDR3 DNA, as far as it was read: TGTGCCAGCAGTGTTGGCGGGAACCAAGAGACC. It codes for CASSVGGNQET. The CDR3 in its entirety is CASSVGGNQETQYF.

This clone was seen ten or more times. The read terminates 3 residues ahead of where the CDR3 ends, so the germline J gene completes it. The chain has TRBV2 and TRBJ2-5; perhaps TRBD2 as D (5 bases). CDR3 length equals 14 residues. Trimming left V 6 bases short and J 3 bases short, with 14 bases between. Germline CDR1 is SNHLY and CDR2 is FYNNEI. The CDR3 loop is CASSPPSGEETQYF. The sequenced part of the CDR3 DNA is TGTGCCAGCAGCCCCCCCAGCGGAGAAGAGACC. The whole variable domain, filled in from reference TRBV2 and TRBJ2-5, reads EPEVTQTPSHQVTQMGQEVILRCVPISNHLYFYWYRQILGQKVEFLVSFYNNEISEKSEIFDDQFSVERPDGSNFTLKIRSTKLEDSAMYFCASSPPSGEETQYFGPGTRLLVL.

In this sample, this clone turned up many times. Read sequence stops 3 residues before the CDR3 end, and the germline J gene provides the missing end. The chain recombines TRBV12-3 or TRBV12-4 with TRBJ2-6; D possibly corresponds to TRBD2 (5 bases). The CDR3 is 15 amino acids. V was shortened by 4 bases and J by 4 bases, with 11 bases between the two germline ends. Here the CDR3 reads CASSSAAWGANVLTF. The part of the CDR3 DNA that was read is TGTGCCAGCAGTTCAGCGGCTTGGGGGGCCAACGTC.

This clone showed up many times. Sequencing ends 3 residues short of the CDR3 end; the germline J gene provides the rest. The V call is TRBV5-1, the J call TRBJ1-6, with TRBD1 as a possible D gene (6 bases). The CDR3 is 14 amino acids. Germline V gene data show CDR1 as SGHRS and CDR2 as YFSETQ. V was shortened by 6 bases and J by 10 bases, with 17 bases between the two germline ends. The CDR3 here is CASTMKGGDSPLHF. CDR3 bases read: TGCGCCAGCACTATGAAGGGGGGGGACTCACCC.

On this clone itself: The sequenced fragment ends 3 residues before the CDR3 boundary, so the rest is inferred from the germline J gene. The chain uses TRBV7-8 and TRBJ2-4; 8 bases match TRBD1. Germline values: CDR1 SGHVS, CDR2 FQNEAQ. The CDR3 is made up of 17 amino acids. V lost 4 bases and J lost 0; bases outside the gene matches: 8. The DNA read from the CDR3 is TGTGCCAGCAGCTCCAATGACAGGGGACTAGCCAAAAACATT. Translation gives CASSSNDRGLAKNI. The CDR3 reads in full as CASSSNDRGLAKNIQYF. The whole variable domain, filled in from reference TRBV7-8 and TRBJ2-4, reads GAGVSQSPRYKVAKRGQDVALRCDPISGHVSLFWYQQALGQGPEFLTYFQNEAQLDKSGLPSDRFFAERPEGSVSTLKIQRTQQEDSAVYLCASSSNDRGLAKNIQYFGAGTRLSVL.

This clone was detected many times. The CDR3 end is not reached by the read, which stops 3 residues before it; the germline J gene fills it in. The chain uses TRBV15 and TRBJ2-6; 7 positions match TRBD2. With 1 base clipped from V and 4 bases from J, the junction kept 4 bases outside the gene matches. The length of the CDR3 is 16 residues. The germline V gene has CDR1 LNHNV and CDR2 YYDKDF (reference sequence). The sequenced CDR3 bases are TGTGCCACCAGCAGAGGAGGGGAGGGGGGGGCCAACGTC. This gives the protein CATSRGGEGGANV. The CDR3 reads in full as CATSRGGEGGANVLTF.

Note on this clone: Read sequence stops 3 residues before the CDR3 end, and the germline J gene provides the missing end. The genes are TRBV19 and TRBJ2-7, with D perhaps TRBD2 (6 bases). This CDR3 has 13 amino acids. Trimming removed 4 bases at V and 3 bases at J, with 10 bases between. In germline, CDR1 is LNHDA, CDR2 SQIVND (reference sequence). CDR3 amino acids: CASSTAGGYEQYF. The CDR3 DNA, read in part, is TGTGCCAGTAGTACCGCCGGGGGCTACGAG. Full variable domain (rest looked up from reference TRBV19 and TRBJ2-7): DGGITQSPKYLFRKEGQNVTLSCEQNLNHDAMYWYRQDPGQGLRLIYYSQIVNDFQKGDIAEGYSVSREKKESFPLTVTSAQKNPTAFYLCASSTAGGYEQYFGPGTRLTVT.

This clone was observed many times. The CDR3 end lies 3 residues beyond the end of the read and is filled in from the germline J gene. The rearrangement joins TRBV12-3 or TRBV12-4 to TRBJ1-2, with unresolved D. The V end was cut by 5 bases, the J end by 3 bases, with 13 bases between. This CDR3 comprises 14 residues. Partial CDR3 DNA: TGTGCCAGCAGTCGACAACTGGGCGACTATGGC. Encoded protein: CASSRQLGDYG. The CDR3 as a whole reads CASSRQLGDYGYTF.

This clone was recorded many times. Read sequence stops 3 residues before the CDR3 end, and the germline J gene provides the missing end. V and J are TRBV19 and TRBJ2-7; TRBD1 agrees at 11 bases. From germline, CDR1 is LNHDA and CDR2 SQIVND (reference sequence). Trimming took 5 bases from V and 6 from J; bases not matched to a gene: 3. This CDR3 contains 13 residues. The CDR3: CASSVDRGREQYF. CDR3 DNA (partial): TGTGCCAGTAGTGTGGACAGGGGGCGCGAG.

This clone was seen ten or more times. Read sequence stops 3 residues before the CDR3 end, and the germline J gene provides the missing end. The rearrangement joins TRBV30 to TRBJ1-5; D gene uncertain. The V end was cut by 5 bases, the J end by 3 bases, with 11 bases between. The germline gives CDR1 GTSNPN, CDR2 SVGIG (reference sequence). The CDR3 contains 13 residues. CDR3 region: CAWSGQANQPQHF. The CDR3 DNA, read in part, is TGTGCCTGGTCTGGGCAGGCCAATCAGCCC.

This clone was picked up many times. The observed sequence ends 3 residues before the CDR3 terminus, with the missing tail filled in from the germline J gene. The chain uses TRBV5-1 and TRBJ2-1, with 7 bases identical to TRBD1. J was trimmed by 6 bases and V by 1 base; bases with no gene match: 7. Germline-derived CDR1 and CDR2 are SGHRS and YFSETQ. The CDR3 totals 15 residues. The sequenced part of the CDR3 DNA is TGCGCCAGCAGCTTGTGGCAGGGGGATGCCAATGAG. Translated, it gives CASSLWQGDANE. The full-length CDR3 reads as CASSLWQGDANEQFF.

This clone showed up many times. The covered CDR3 bases are TGCGCCAGTTCCCCGGGACTAGCGAACAATGAG. Encoded protein: CASSPGLANNE. The whole CDR3 is CASSPGLANNEQFF. V and J are TRBV10-1 and TRBJ2-1; TRBD2 agrees at 10 bases. Read coverage stops 3 residues before the CDR3 terminus; the germline J gene supplies the remainder. Germline lookup yields CDR1 WNHNN and CDR2 SYGVQD (reference sequence). The J segment lost 5 bases and the V segment lost 9 bases, leaving 7 bases of the junction unmatched. The CDR3 has 14 residues.

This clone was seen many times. Incomplete CDR3 DNA: TGCAGCGTTGGCTACAGGGGGCAAAGCGAG. Its protein is CSVGYRGQSE. The full CDR3 sequence reads CSVGYRGQSEQYF. The V call is TRBV29-1, the J call TRBJ2-7; 9 positions agree with TRBD1. With the read ending 3 residues before the CDR3 end, the germline J gene is used to fill in that end. This CDR3 comprises 13 residues. The germline V gene encodes CDR1 SQVTM and CDR2 ANQGSEA. The trim removed 4 bases at V and 6 bases at J, leaving 7 bases unmatched.

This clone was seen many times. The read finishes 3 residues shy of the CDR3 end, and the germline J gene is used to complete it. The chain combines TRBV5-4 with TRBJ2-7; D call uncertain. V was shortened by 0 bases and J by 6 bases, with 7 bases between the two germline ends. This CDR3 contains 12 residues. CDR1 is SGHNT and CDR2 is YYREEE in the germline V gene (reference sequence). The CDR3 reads CASSLDNREQYF. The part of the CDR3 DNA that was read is TGTGCCAGCAGCTTGGACAATCGCGAG.

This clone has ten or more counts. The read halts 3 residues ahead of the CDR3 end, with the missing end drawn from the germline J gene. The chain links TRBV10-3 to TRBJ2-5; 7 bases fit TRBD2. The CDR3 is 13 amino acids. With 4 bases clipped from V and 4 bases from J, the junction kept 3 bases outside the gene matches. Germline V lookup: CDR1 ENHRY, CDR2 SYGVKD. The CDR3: CAISGGRGETQYF. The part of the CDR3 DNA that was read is TGTGCCATCAGTGGAGGGAGGGGAGAGACC.

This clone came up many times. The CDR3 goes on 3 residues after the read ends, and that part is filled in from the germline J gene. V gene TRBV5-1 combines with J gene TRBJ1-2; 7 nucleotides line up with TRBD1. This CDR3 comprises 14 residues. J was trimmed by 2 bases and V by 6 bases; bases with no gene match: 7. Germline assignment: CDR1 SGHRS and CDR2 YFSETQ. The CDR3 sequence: CASTSPGGNYGYTF. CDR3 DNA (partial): TGCGCCAGCACCTCTCCAGGGGGGAACTATGGC.